This T cell receptor beta chain was sequenced during a study of patients and donors after allogeneic stem cell transplantation. TCRdb used MiXCR to reprocess the RT-PCR reads, holding one entry per CDR3 protein. The sample holds hundreds of thousands of distinct CDR3 sequences; 16% are singletons and the top ten take 7% to 7.5%. The sample holds a few counts of this clonotype. What was sequenced was blood, either unsorted or a sorted T cell fraction (not recorded which). The origin of this receptor is a human donor who was either an allogeneic HSCT recipient or a stem cell or donor lymphocyte infusion donor (not recorded which). It is not recorded whose cells these are; they may come from a transplant donor.

CDR3 DNA sequence: TGTGCCAGCAGCGAAGACCGGGACATACCCACCTACGAGCAGTACTTC. Translation: CASSEDRDIPTYEQYF. V gene TRBV9 combines with J gene TRBJ2-7; D is perhaps TRBD1 (6 bases). Trimming pared 3 bases from V and 2 bases from J, leaving 18 bases between. From germline, CDR1 is SGDLS and CDR2 YYNGEE. The CDR3 sequence is 16 residues long.